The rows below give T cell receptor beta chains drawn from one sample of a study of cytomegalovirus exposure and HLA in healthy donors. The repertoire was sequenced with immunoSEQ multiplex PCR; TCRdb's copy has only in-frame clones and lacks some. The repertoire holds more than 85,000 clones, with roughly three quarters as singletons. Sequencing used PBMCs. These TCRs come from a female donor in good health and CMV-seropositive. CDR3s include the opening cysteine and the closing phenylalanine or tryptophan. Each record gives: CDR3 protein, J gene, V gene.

cdr3_aa: CSAMTGTNSPLHF
j_call: TRBJ1-6
v_call: TRBV29-1

cdr3_aa: CAISDHGGVGGREEETQYF
j_call: TRBJ2-5
v_call: TRBV10-3

cdr3_aa: CASSQDLAGGGETQYF
j_call: TRBJ2-5
v_call: TRBV4-1

cdr3_aa: CASSRLRSTEAFF
j_call: TRBJ1-1
v_call: TRBV19

cdr3_aa: CASTGGGGRTQYF
j_call: TRBJ2-5
v_call: TRBV2

cdr3_aa: CASSSAGGPYEQYF
j_call: TRBJ2-7
v_call: TRBV5-1

cdr3_aa: CASSPRGQSGANVLTF
j_call: TRBJ2-6
v_call: TRBV27

cdr3_aa: CASSETGGVTDTQYF
j_call: TRBJ2-3
v_call: TRBV5-6

cdr3_aa: CASSESTGYEQYF
j_call: TRBJ2-7
v_call: TRBV10-2

cdr3_aa: CASSDLSGSADTQYF
j_call: TRBJ2-3
v_call: TRBV6-4

cdr3_aa: CASSFRVMDTEAFF
j_call: TRBJ1-1
v_call: TRBV5-4

cdr3_aa: CASSGTGGRYEKLFF
j_call: TRBJ1-4
v_call: TRBV5-1

cdr3_aa: CSVEAGGHETQYF
j_call: TRBJ2-5
v_call: TRBV29-1

cdr3_aa: CASSYSLRESSYEQYF
j_call: TRBJ2-7
v_call: TRBV6-5

cdr3_aa: CASSPRYRGGYEQYF
j_call: TRBJ2-7
v_call: TRBV7-2

cdr3_aa: CASSIGDRTDTQYF
j_call: TRBJ2-3
v_call: TRBV19

cdr3_aa: CASSPGGGSSYNEQFF
j_call: TRBJ2-1
v_call: TRBV5-1

cdr3_aa: CASSLFSGGANEQFF
j_call: TRBJ2-1
v_call: TRBV7-2

cdr3_aa: CATSGHHYEQYF
j_call: TRBJ2-7
v_call: TRBV2

cdr3_aa: CASLTQRGANSGNTIYF
j_call: TRBJ1-3
v_call: TRBV23-1

cdr3_aa: CASTHRGGTGAGEQYF
j_call: TRBJ2-7
v_call: TRBV19

cdr3_aa: CASSPDRATYEQYF
j_call: TRBJ2-7
v_call: TRBV18

cdr3_aa: CASSFSGGHYGYTF
j_call: TRBJ1-2
v_call: TRBV6-1

cdr3_aa: CASSMPGRGAGGYTF
j_call: TRBJ1-2
v_call: TRBV19

cdr3_aa: CASSLAWSQGNNEQFF
j_call: TRBJ2-1
v_call: TRBV5-1

cdr3_aa: CASSPGGGTQFEQFF
j_call: TRBJ2-1
v_call: TRBV4-3